This TCR beta chain is drawn from a study of metastatic and nonmetastatic thyroid tumors (dated by TCRdb to 2020 to 2021). Notes on the research overall: Repertoires from peripheral blood and from tumor or nodule tissue samples of malignant and benign thyroid patients were compared. Findings and caveats that apply to the study as a whole: TCR beta diversity was reported as significantly higher in malignant tumors than in benign nodules, in both blood and tumor samples.

Libraries were constructed by PCR. Instrument on record: Illumina HiSeq 4000. High-throughput sequencing was used to profile the TCR beta-chain CDR3 region of each patient. The study's own analysis went as follows. CDR3 differences across clinicopathological groups were used to build a classifier for discriminating distant-metastatic papillary thyroid cancer patients. The Shannon index was used to assess repertoire diversity, and the Morisita-Horn index was used to assess tumor-blood repertoire similarity. In TCRdb, the public reads were trimmed at Q25 with fastp and aligned with MiXCR, with productive beta chains retained. TCRdb's processing, not the study's, gives the V and J calls here. The sample contains 42,000 or so clones, over 15% of them found a single time. The leading ten clones occupy roughly 15% of the sample. Worth noting for this clone: Which antigen it targets is not known. No qualities accompany the bases; no much larger clone lies one base away.

Before undergoing thyroid surgery, none of the patients had been given any kind of treatment. Using T-cell receptor beta sequencing, the study looked back at clinical samples from patients collected from the early 2010s to the late 2010s. Spanning cysteine to phenylalanine, the CDR3 consists of 14 amino acids. The only DNA kept is the CDR3, 42 bases in frame from the first base. V sheds 3 bases and J sheds 2 bases, leaving 14 bases between their ends. Looking up the germline V gene (reference sequence) yields CDR1 DFQATT and CDR2 SNEGSKA. Sequenced sample: tumor tissue. The receptor chain draws on TRBV20-1 and TRBJ2-7; no D gene can be assigned with confidence. The TCR comes from a female donor with papillary thyroid cancer or a benign thyroid nodule (not recorded which). Some clones in this sample may be carry-over from other donors' samples. This receptor carries the CDR3 CSASILVRAYEQYF. The nucleotide sequence is TGCAGTGCTAGTATTCTTGTTCGGGCCTACGAGCAGTACTTC.